Below are 23 T cell receptor beta chains sequenced from a single sample in a study of T cells in Graves' hyperthyroidism and ophthalmopathy. Amplification targeted TCR beta CDR3 regions from RNA transcripts. HTBI primers were employed in a first-round RT-PCR of the TCR CDR3. TCRdb reprocessed the multiplex PCR reads via MiXCR and lists one record per CDR3 protein. The sample includes 600,000 or so distinct CDR3 sequences, about half of them seen just once. Sequenced material: peripheral blood or thyroid tissue (not recorded which). The receptors were gathered from a woman between 18 and 29 years old with Graves' hyperthyroidism.

This clonotype was counted only a few times. The rearrangement links TRBV2 to TRBJ2-5; TRBD2 matches at 9 bases. V lost 5 bases, J lost 5 bases, and 9 bases stayed unmatched. The CDR3 is 15 residues long. Germline V CDR1 and CDR2: SNHLY, FYNNEI. The CDR3 sequence: CASSYAAGGPETQYF. The CDR3 DNA reads as TGTGCCAGCAGTTACGCGGCGGGAGGGCCGGAGACCCAGTACTTC.

Remarks on this clonotype: An end of the junction differs from the germline gene, which may be a read error. The rearrangement joins TRBV7-7 to TRBJ1-1, with 9 bases that match TRBD1. The CDR3 loop spans 12 amino acids. Germline values: CDR1 SSHAT, CDR2 FNYEAQ (reference sequence). The CDR3 reads CASSLQGAVAFF. The CDR3 DNA follows: TGTGCTAGCAGCTTACAGGGGGCTGTCGCTTTCTTT.

V and J are TRBV7-2 and TRBJ2-7; weak D call: TRBD1 (5 bases). The ends were cut back, 0 bases at V and 9 bases at J, with 15 bases in the middle. The CDR3 runs 14 residues. Germline V CDR1 and CDR2: SGHTA, FQGNSA. The CDR3, as DNA: TGTGCCAGCAGCTTAGCCGACAGTGCTCCTTCGCAGTACTTC. Translating gives CASSLADSAPSQYF. Based on the CDR3 plus reference TRBV7-2 and TRBJ2-7, the full variable domain is GAGVSQSPSNKVTEKGKDVELRCDPISGHTALYWYRQSLGQGLEFLIYFQGNSAPDKSGLPSDRFSAERTGGSVSTLTIQRTQQEDSAVYLCASSLADSAPSQYFGPGTRLTVT.

This clonotype was seen just once. This chain uses TRBV12-3 or TRBV12-4 with TRBJ1-5; TRBD1 aligns across 8 bases. The CDR3 is 15 residues long. J gave up 2 bases and V 1 base, and 1 base lay outside the gene matches. CDR3 sequence reads: CASSLEQGGNQPQHF. The DNA for the CDR3 is TGTGCCAGCAGTTTAGAACAGGGGGGCAATCAGCCCCAGCATTTT.

As to this clonotype: One end of the junction does not line up with germline, which may come from a read error. J is TRBJ2-5 and V is TRBV7-2, with 7 bases fitting TRBD1. The CDR3 runs to 14 residues. Germline CDR1 and CDR2: SGHTA and FQGNSA. CDR3 residues: CASSLEDREETQYF. The CDR3 region has the DNA TGCGCCAGCAGCCTAGAAGACAGGGAGGAGACCCAGTACTTC.

The chain recombines TRBV7-9 with TRBJ2-7, with D tentatively TRBD2 (5 bases). This CDR3 spans 14 amino acids. V lost 1 base to trimming and J lost 3 bases, with 10 bases between them. The germline CDR1 and CDR2 sequences are SEHNR and FQNEAQ (reference sequence). This chain's CDR3 is CASSLVGDGYEQYF. The CDR3, as DNA: TGTGCCAGCAGCTTAGTGGGAGATGGCTACGAGCAGTACTTC.

In its sample, this clonotype was seen a few times. The V gene is TRBV20-1, the J gene TRBJ1-6; no definite D call. This CDR3 is built from 16 residues. Germline V lookup: CDR1 DFQATT, CDR2 SNEGSKA (reference sequence). Trimming shortened V by 1 base and J by 2 bases, and 12 bases separated the two germline ends. Here the CDR3 reads CSARVTGRTYNSPLHF. Written as DNA, the CDR3 is TGCAGTGCTAGAGTTACCGGGAGGACCTATAATTCACCCCTCCACTTT.

Notes on this clonotype: A clone one base away is much larger, so this may be a read error. This chain connects TRBV15 to TRBJ2-7, with 7 bases that match TRBD1. CDR1 LNHNV and CDR2 YYDKDF come from the germline V gene (reference sequence). This CDR3 region has 14 residues. The CDR3 coding sequence is TGTGCCACCAGCAGTCGACAGGGATTCTACAAGCAGTACTTC. It yields the protein CATSSRQGFYKQYF.

Concerning this clonotype: A read error may be the cause here, since a much bigger clone is one base away. The chain has TRBV2 and TRBJ1-4; perhaps TRBD1 as D (6 bases). The length of the CDR3 is 12 residues. CDR1 SNHLY and CDR2 FYNNEI come from the germline V gene. The V gene lost 8 bases and the J gene lost 12 bases, with 16 bases spanning the gap. The CDR3 DNA is TGTGCCAGCGGCTCCACAGGGAGGGAACTGTTTTTT. Amino acids: CASGSTGRELFF.

This clonotype has just a few counts. The chain links TRBV5-1 to TRBJ1-2, with D tentatively TRBD1 (5 bases). The V gene lost 0 bases and the J gene lost 5 bases, with 8 bases spanning the gap. The germline V gene has CDR1 SGHRS and CDR2 YFSETQ. The CDR3 extends over 13 amino acids. In nucleotides, the CDR3 is TGCGCCAGCAGCTTGGGTAGGACATATGGCTACACCTTC. The encoded protein is CASSLGRTYGYTF. Using reference TRBV5-1 and TRBJ1-2 for the parts outside the CDR3, the full variable domain is KAGVTQTPRYLIKTRGQQVTLSCSPISGHRSVSWYQQTPGQGLQFLFEYFSETQRNKGNFPGRFSGRQFSNSRSEMNVSTLELGDSALYLCASSLGRTYGYTFGSGTRLTVV.

This chain uses TRBV7-3 with TRBJ2-3; D remains unclear. Germline CDR1 is SGHTA and CDR2 is FQGTGA. Trimming stripped 5 bases from V and 2 bases from J, with 8 bases between. The CDR3 loop spans 13 amino acids. The CDR3 loop reads CASSPHVTDTQYF. Written as DNA, the CDR3 is TGTGCCAGCAGCCCCCATGTCACAGATACGCAGTATTTT.

A note on this clonotype: The conserved phenylalanine or tryptophan normally closing the CDR3 is absent here, so this likely arose from a read error. The chain combines TRBV7-3 with TRBJ1-1, with a possible D match to TRBD1 (6 bases). Germline loops: CDR1 SGHTA, CDR2 FQGTGA. The CDR3 spans 14 residues. V lost 2 bases and J 1 base, leaving 8 bases between the germline ends. The CDR3 reads CASSLSGANTEAFL. CDR3 coding DNA: TGTGCCAGCAGCTTATCGGGGGCGAACACTGAAGCTTTCCTT.

With regard to this clonotype: This may come from a read error, since a much larger clone is one base off. The genes are TRBV7-8 and TRBJ1-1; tentatively, D is TRBD1 (6 bases). V was cut by 6 bases and J by 4 bases, with 12 bases left in between. CDR3 length equals 13 residues. CDR1 and CDR2 (germline): SGHVS, FQNEAQ. This CDR3 is CASSGLQGTEAFF. CDR3 DNA: TGTGCCAGCAGTGGACTACAGGGCACTGAAGCTTTCTTT.

The J gene is TRBJ2-7, the V gene TRBV7-8; TRBD1 agrees at 7 bases. The CDR3 consists of 14 residues. The ends lost 0 bases at V and 8 bases at J; junction bases unmatched: 7. From germline, CDR1 is SGHVS and CDR2 FQNEAQ. CDR3 sequence: CASSLAQRQGKQYF. CDR3 in DNA: TGTGCCAGCAGCTTAGCACAAAGACAGGGAAAGCAGTACTTC.

The rearrangement links TRBV7-9 to TRBJ2-5, with 10 nucleotides matching TRBD2. Trimming took 5 bases from V and 7 from J; bases not matched to a gene: 19. Germline CDR1 is SEHNR and CDR2 is FQNEAQ (reference sequence). The CDR3 consists of 18 residues. The CDR3 spells CASSIPHSTSGSGGTQYF. The CDR3 nucleotides are TGTGCCAGCAGCATCCCCCATTCGACTAGCGGGTCGGGGGGGACCCAGTACTTC.

V is TRBV18 and J is TRBJ1-2; the D is unclear. In germline, CDR1 is KGHSH, CDR2 LQKENI. The V and J ends lost 1 base and 6 bases respectively, with 9 bases between them. The CDR3 is made up of 13 amino acids. The DNA of the CDR3 is TGTGCCAGCTCACCACGGGTTGAAGATGGCTACACCTTC. Translation gives CASSPRVEDGYTF.

A remark on this clonotype: A read error may be the cause here, since a much bigger clone is one base away. The chain joins TRBV2 to TRBJ2-7; TRBD2 aligns across 13 bases. CDR1 and CDR2 from the germline V gene are SNHLY and FYNNEI. V lost 3 bases, J lost 9 bases, and 8 bases stayed unmatched. This CDR3 is 15 amino acids long. The CDR3 is CASSDGLAGVDGQYF. The CDR3 bases are TGTGCCAGCAGTGACGGACTAGCGGGAGTGGACGGGCAGTACTTC.

This chain connects TRBV24-1 to TRBJ1-5, with TRBD1 identical over 9 bases. This CDR3 contains 18 residues. The germline gives CDR1 KGHDR, CDR2 SFDVKD. Unmatched junction bases numbered 16, after V lost 11 bases and J lost 0 bases. The CDR3 region has the DNA TGTGCCAGCAGAGAGCCGGGACAGGGAGAATATAGCAATCAGCCCCAGCATTTT. It specifies CASREPGQGEYSNQPQHF.

A word on this clonotype: One end of the junction does not line up with germline, which may come from a read error. This chain uses TRBV9 with TRBJ2-2, with D perhaps matching TRBD1 (5 bases). CDR1 and CDR2 from the germline V gene are SGDLS and YYNGEE. CDR3 size: 13 residues. The CDR3 loop is CASSQGYTGELFF. The CDR3 DNA sequence: TGCGCCAGCAGCCAGGGATACACCGGGGAGCTGTTTTTT.

This clonotype was seen only once. A read error may be the cause here, since a much bigger clone is one base away. V gene TRBV7-2 combines with J gene TRBJ1-1; no firm D call. Trimming cost V 4 bases and J 3 bases, with 9 bases left between them. The CDR3 contains 13 residues. Per the germline V gene, CDR1 is SGHTA and CDR2 is FQGNSA. CDR3 residues: CASSSQFDTEAFF. For the CDR3, the DNA is TGTGCCAGCAGCTCCCAGTTCGACACTGAAGCTTTCTTT.

The genes are TRBV25-1 and TRBJ1-4, with TRBD1 identical over 8 bases. The CDR3 has 14 residues. V lost 8 bases, J lost 5 bases, and 7 bases stayed unmatched. Germline V lookup: CDR1 MGHDK, CDR2 SYGVNS. The CDR3 spells CASRTRQGNEKLFF. CDR3 in DNA: TGTGCCAGCCGAACTCGACAGGGGAATGAAAAACTGTTTTTT.

This clonotype showed up many times. This rearrangement joins TRBV9 to TRBJ2-2, with a weak D call TRBD1 (5 bases). This CDR3 has 14 amino acids. Germline V gives CDR1 SGDLS, CDR2 YYNGEE. Deletions cut 3 bases from V and 1 base from J, with 7 bases between. DNA for the CDR3: TGTGCCAGCAGCGCTGACAGGAACACCGGGGAGCTGTTTTTT. As protein: CASSADRNTGELFF.

In its sample, this clonotype was seen many times. This chain joins TRBV25-1 and TRBJ1-5; D is uncertain. This CDR3 region has 11 residues. V shed 4 bases and J shed 10 bases, with 8 bases lying between them. Germline V gene data show CDR1 as MGHDK and CDR2 as SYGVNS. The DNA of the CDR3 is TGTGCCAGCAGTGGAGGTGGACCCCAGCATTTT. Translated: CASSGGGPQHF.